This T cell receptor (beta chain) was found in a study of cytomegalovirus exposure and HLA in healthy donors (dated by TCRdb to the late 2010s). Looking at the study overall: According to an earlier analysis of around 600 of the donors, about 180 million T cells yielded 120 million or so unique TCR beta sequences and approximately 280 Gb of sequence data. A later genetic analysis used genome-wide SNP genotypes for about three fifths of the roughly 700 donors, treating that subset as a discovery cohort. An earlier analysis of approximately 500 of the donors applied high-throughput TCR beta sequencing to assess whether each TCR beta V gene segment acted as functional or pseudogenic. Donor age, sex, ethnicity and CMV serostatus were collected together with the repertoire data. Of the approximately 400 genotyped donors, less than 90% were placed in the genetic ancestry cluster associated with self-reported Caucasian donors. A later analysis re-examined previously published TCR beta repertoires from over 500 donors and added high-resolution HLA genotyping to investigate patterns of TCR occurrence. The study used immunosequencing to profile the T cell repertoires of several hundred subjects and linked those repertoires to cytomegalovirus serostatus. Class I and class II HLA loci were covered by the typing at four-digit resolution. To predict cytomegalovirus infection status, the study brought together high-throughput TCR immunosequencing, statistical association of individual TCRs with disease status, and machine learning. Rather than using new phenotypic data, the later analysis identified candidate immune exposures from TCR beta sequences and from how often those sequences occurred across donors. Approximately 300 gigabases of sequencing data and around 80 million unique TCR sequences made up an early release that covered about 640 HLA-typed donors. The aim of the study was to test whether cataloging public T cell receptors could identify signatures of past pathogen exposure. Typing coverage differed by locus: A, B, C, DRB1 and DQB1 were typed in about 629-640 donors, DQA1 in 500 to 550, DPA1 in 600 to 610, and DPB1 in just under 490. In addition to the first cohort of approximately 650 subjects, a separate validation cohort of 100 to 150 different subjects was used. Among some 410 genotyped donors of the cohort, an average of about 240,000 unique TCR beta nucleotide sequences were sequenced per donor, about a sixth of them non-productive. Every discovery cohort repertoire had been produced on one sequencing platform. About five DR-DQ haplotypes were treated as single units for association and clustering because of strong linkage in the cohort. Overall results and qualifications from the work: In a later analysis, TCR association rates were found to vary across HLA loci, with the most associated TCRs seen for DRB1 alleles and the fewest for HLA-C alleles. HLA typing was unavailable for some donors at each locus, so association tests used only the typed subset. In both the original and validation cohorts, the classifier was reported to diagnose cytomegalovirus status with high specificity and sensitivity. The earlier analysis of a few hundred of the donors excluded about 16 rarely observed V segments, including chromosome 9 orphons, because counts were too low. Immune exposure information for the cohort was limited to CMV serostatus. Sequencing depth was assumed to be roughly uniform across donors in the presence/absence analyses, though that assumption may not hold. Several of the top co-occurrence clusters appeared to be linked to parvovirus B19, influenza, CMV and Epstein-Barr virus, according to a later analysis. While some public TCRs were present in many individuals, most TCR sequences turned up only very rarely across donors. A cluster of highly shared sequence variants was judged likely to represent a technical artifact of the sequencing pipeline. Assigning TCR associations to individual alleles was difficult when HLA alleles, especially DR and DQ, strongly co-occurred. Compared with equally common non-associated chains, HLA-associated TCR beta chains in a later analysis were more clonally expanded and had lower generation probabilities. Correlated functional status among segregating V segments might reflect linkage disequilibrium, but an unknown experimental factor could not be ruled out. In an earlier analysis of fewer than 700 of the donors, most TCR beta V segments appeared in productive rearrangements about 87% or about 30% of the time, broadly matching IMGT annotations. A later genetic analysis associated a missense DCLRE1C variant with V-gene and J-gene trimming of TCR beta chains, and an independent cohort replicated the association. The authors suggested that the approach could potentially be extended to other disease states and immunological phenotypes. A further reported finding was that TCR beta sequences accurately predicted the HLA-A and HLA-B alleles for most subjects in the first cohort. In a later analysis, most CMV-associated TCR beta chains were found to appear HLA-restricted, with HLA associations seemingly driven largely by CMV exposure. In a later analysis, 16,951 TCR beta sequences were associated with specific HLA alleles at a false discovery rate of 0.05. A total of fewer than 200 TCR beta chains were listed by the study as associated with cytomegalovirus. This cohort had only TCR beta chains sequenced, and the lack of alpha or paired-chain data limited which features could be detected. A few of the identified cytomegalovirus-associated TCR beta chains were confirmed in vitro to be specific for cytomegalovirus antigens. The 87-base-pair reads could not distinguish some IMGT-functional V segments, including TRBV6-2 and TRBV6-3, so those segments were excluded. According to a later genetic analysis, donors in an Asian-associated ancestry cluster had fewer N-insertions in productive TCRs than the approximately 650-donor mean.

CDR3 length: 14 amino acids, cysteine to phenylalanine. Kept here is only the CDR3 DNA, which spans 42 bases and is read in frame from base 1. At the junction V is shortened by 3 bases and J by 3 bases, with 11 bases in between. The germline V gene encodes CDR1 MNHNS and CDR2 SASEGT. Library generation was performed with the immunoSEQ multiplex PCR assay. The multiplex PCR relied on a mix of 60 forward primers for TCR Vbeta segments and 13 reverse primers for TCR Jbeta segments. The CDR3 region of rearranged TCR beta genes was amplified from genomic DNA by a multiplex PCR assay. The amplified TCR beta libraries were sequenced on the Illumina HiSeq System as 87-base-pair reads. In the original analysis: A later analysis tallied around 82 million unique TCR beta chains across the 610 or so repertoires, and approximately 11 million of those chains were shared by two or more donors. To remove PCR and sequencing errors, raw reads were error-corrected and collapsed into unique sequences using a nearest-neighbor algorithm that merged closely related sequences. Alignment of CDR3 sequences to IMGT reference sequences was used to assign V, D and J gene segments. Each retained sequence needed at least a six-nucleotide match to both a V gene segment and a J gene segment. Rearrangements were classified as productive when the CDR3 lacked stop codons and remained in frame with V and J, and all other rearrangements were classified as non-productive. CDR3 was defined according to IMGT convention as the region running from the second conserved V-encoded cysteine to the conserved J-encoded phenylalanine. The earlier analysis of 587 of the donors excluded sequences that lacked an unambiguous match to a single V gene segment. An earlier analysis of 587 of the donors classified V segments as functional when productive rearrangements were above 56.7% and as segregating when the standard deviation between donors was above 5%. A statistical classification framework was built for diagnosing cytomegalovirus status from the catalog of TCR beta chain sequences. In a later analysis, V and J genes were assigned by comparing TCR nucleotide sequences against IMGT/GENE-DB human TR gene sequences. In a later analysis, CDR3 sequences and most-parsimonious VDJ recombination scenarios were assigned using the TCRdist pipeline. A later analysis defined each TCR beta chain by its CDR3 amino acid sequence plus V-gene family, and excluded reads lacking a unique V-gene family. As a way to deal with suspected cross-contamination and a sequencing artifact, a later analysis dropped more than 500 nucleotide sequences that were highly shared and had low generation probability. For each public chain, a later analysis derived a clonal expansion index from normalized ranks of inferred template counts within each repertoire. A later analysis computed generation probabilities with a VDJ recombination model fitted to out-of-frame rearrangements, and checked the results against IGoR. Hypergeometric tests were used in a later analysis to score TCR-TCR, TCR-HLA and TCR-CMV co-occurrence, with a repertoire-size bias correction applied to the TCR pairs. False discovery rates were estimated in a later analysis by permuting HLA or CMV assignments 20 times. In a later analysis, co-occurring TCRs were grouped with DBSCAN, and TCRdist sequence similarity was added when clustering was performed within HLA-allele-positive subsets. Co-occurrence clustering excluded repertoires with fewer than 30,000 or more than 120,000 public chains, plus five with anomalous nucleotide sharing. In TCRdb, the immuneACCESS table is reduced to in-frame sequences with V and J assigned. These tables do not hold every clone; where another copy was compared, an unresolved V gene accounts for under half, and the others remain unexplained. V and J calls and clone size are given by that table; D and trimming were obtained from the DNA. The sample yields roughly 190,000 clones; roughly 80% were counted once. The top ten constitute about 1.5% of the sample.

Note on this clone: The specificity of this receptor is unknown. Per-nucleotide qualities are absent, and no much larger clonotype sits a single base away.

The cohort was made up of 666 healthy bone marrow donors. All cohort members were sampled while nominally healthy, although unrecorded immune exposures were likely present. The donor was CMV seronegative and belonged to the group of approximately 320 seronegative cohort members. A peripheral blood sample was provided by each donor, and peripheral blood mononuclear cells were used for TCR beta sequencing. Genomic DNA was extracted from the blood cell samples with the Qiagen DNeasy Blood Extraction Kit. This TCR was recovered from a young woman in good health and CMV-seronegative. The source material was PBMCs. The rearrangement joined TRBV6-1 to TRBJ1-1; TRBD1 might be the D gene, on 6 matching bases. The encoded CDR3 is CASSEGGLDTEAFF. The sequenced DNA is TGTGCCAGCAGTGAGGGGGGGCTCGACACTGAAGCTTTCTTT.